The rows below give T cell receptor beta chains drawn from one sample of a study of CD8+ T cells in alopecia areata. Assay used: immunoSEQ multiplex PCR; TCRdb lists only in-frame clones, some missing. The sample records around 100,000 clones, roughly 50% being singletons. The sequenced sample consisted of CD4+ T cells sorted from blood. These receptors originate from a human donor in good health. The CDR3 runs from the conserved cysteine through the conserved F or W. D genes are given only for firm matches. The size field is filled for only some rows; it gives once, few, many or a size class.

>TRBJ1-2|TRBV15|.|.
TGTGCCACCAGCAGCGTGGGATTTGGATATGGCTACACCTTC
CATSSVGFGYGYTF
>TRBJ1-4|TRBV5-1|.|.
TGCGCCAGCAGCTCCAACACAGGGCTAAATGAAAAACTGTTTTTT
CASSSNTGLNEKLFF
>TRBJ2-2|TRBV29-1|.|.
TGCAGCGCCAGTACTATCGGGGCCGGGGAGCTGTTTTTT
CSASTIGAGELFF
>TRBJ2-3|TRBV5-1|.|TRBD2
TGCGCCAGCAGATCTAGCGGAAGCACAGATACGCAGTATTTT
CASRSSGSTDTQYF
>TRBJ2-3|TRBV30|.|TRBD1
TGTGCCTGGAGTGTACTTGGAAAGGGGGCAAGTGATACGCAGTATTTT
CAWSVLGKGASDTQYF
>TRBJ1-2|TRBV5-6|.|TRBD1
TGTGCCAGCAGCTTGGCCATTGGACAGGGAAGTGGCGGCTACACCTTC
CASSLAIGQGSGGYTF
>TRBJ1-1|TRBV5-6|.|.
TGTGCCAGCAGCGGAGGGTTTTCCAGGCTGAACACTGAAGCTTTCTTT
CASSGGFSRLNTEAFF
>TRBJ1-2|TRBV9|.|.
TGTGCCAGCAGCCCCGGAGGGGCACTTAACTATGGCTACACCTTC
CASSPGGALNYGYTF
>TRBJ2-7|TRBV6-4|.|.
TGTGCCAGCAGTGATCAGTGGGGGCTCCCCTACGAGCAGTACTTC
CASSDQWGLPYEQYF
>TRBJ2-1|TRBV7-9|once|.
TGTGCCAGCAGCTTAGCAGAATCGGGAGAGCAGTTCTTC
CASSLAESGEQFF
>TRBJ1-5|TRBV30|once|.
TGTGCCTGGAGTGTTCTTGCCGGCCAGCCCCAGCATTTT
CAWSVLAGQPQHF
>TRBJ2-4|TRBV4-3|.|.
TGCGCCAGCAGCCAAGAGGCAGGGGCTGCCAAAAACATTCAGTACTTC
CASSQEAGAAKNIQYF
>TRBJ2-3|TRBV4-2|.|TRBD1
TGTGCCAGCAGCCAGATGACAGGGCCAGATACGCAGTATTTT
CASSQMTGPDTQYF
>TRBJ2-7|TRBV7-2|.|.
TGTGCCAGCAGCTTAGGGAGAGGTGGCGAGCAGTACTTC
CASSLGRGGEQYF
>TRBJ2-7|TRBV5-1|few|TRBD2
TGCGCCAGCAGCTTGGTTCTCGGGACTAGCGCCTACGAGCAGTACTTC
CASSLVLGTSAYEQYF
>TRBJ2-7|TRBV30|.|TRBD1
TGTGCCTGGAAGGGACAGGGGTGGTACGAGCAGTACTTC
CAWKGQGWYEQYF
>TRBJ2-7|TRBV5-1|.|.
TGCGCCAGCAGCTTATCGCGTCTGCGCTCCTACGAGCAGTACTTC
CASSLSRLRSYEQYF
>TRBJ2-5|TRBV10-3|few|.
TGTGCCACCGCGGGACAGCAACAAGAGACCCAGTACTTC
CATAGQQQETQYF
>TRBJ2-3|TRBV2|.|TRBD2
TGTGCCATCCTCGCGGGGGGGACAGATACGCAGTATTTT
CAILAGGTDTQYF
>TRBJ2-5|TRBV6-5|.|.
TGTGCCAGCAGTTACCGGGGGGAGACCCAGTACTTC
CASSYRGETQYF
>TRBJ1-2|TRBV5-6|.|TRBD1
TGTGCCAGCAGCGAACCGACAGGGGTAAAGTATGGCTACACCTTC
CASSEPTGVKYGYTF
>TRBJ2-5|TRBV25-1|.|.
TGTGCCAGCAGTGAATCTAGTCAAACACAAGAGACCCAGTACTTC
CASSESSQTQETQYF
>TRBJ2-7|TRBV15|few|.
TGTGCCACCAGCAGAGAACGCTTCCCCATGGGCGAGCAGTACTTC
CATSRERFPMGEQYF
>TRBJ1-6|TRBV7-9|once|.
TGTGCCAGTGGCACAGCCTCCTATAATTCACCCCTCCACTTT
CASGTASYNSPLHF
>TRBJ2-3|TRBV7-2|.|TRBD2
TGTGCCAGCAGCCGTCCCTCGGAGCGGGGGCCGGACGCAGATACGCAGTATTTT
CASSRPSERGPDADTQYF
>TRBJ1-2|TRBV15|once|TRBD1
TGTGCCACCAGCAGAGGGGACAGGGCCTGGGGGGGCTACACCTTC
CATSRGDRAWGGYTF
>TRBJ1-6|TRBV5-1|.|.
TGCGCCAGCAGCCGGGACGGAATTAATTCACCCCTCCACTTT
CASSRDGINSPLHF
>TRBJ2-5|TRBV5-1|once|TRBD2
TGCGCCAGCAGCTTGGGGACTAGCGGACAAGAGACCCAGTACTTC
CASSLGTSGQETQYF
>TRBJ2-7|TRBV30|.|.
TGTGCCTGGAGTGTAGCCGGCTACGAGCAGTACTTC
CAWSVAGYEQYF
>TRBJ1-5|TRBV7-6|few|.
TGTGCCAGCAGCTTAGTAGGGGCGGGCAATCAGCCCCAGCATTTT
CASSLVGAGNQPQHF
>TRBJ2-5|TRBV30|.|TRBD2
TGTGCCTGGAGTGGGCCTAGCGGGGGGACGTGGGAGACCCAGTACTTC
CAWSGPSGGTWETQYF
>TRBJ2-6|TRBV18|few|TRBD1
TGTGCCAGCTCAGGACAGGTTAATGGGGCCAACGTCCTGACTTTC
CASSGQVNGANVLTF
>TRBJ2-3|TRBV18|.|.
TGTGCCAGCTCACCACAGGGGACAGATACGCAGTATTTT
CASSPQGTDTQYF
>TRBJ2-5|TRBV7-9|.|TRBD1
TGTGCCAGCAGCTTGACAGGGGCAACGGCCCAGTACTTC
CASSLTGATAQYF
>TRBJ1-5|TRBV2|.|.
TGTGCCAGCAGTGCACCCTTATATAGCAATCAGCCCCAGCATTTT
CASSAPLYSNQPQHF
>TRBJ1-2|TRBV28|few|TRBD1
TGTGCCAGCAGTTTACAAGGGACAGGGGCCGACGGCTACACCTTC
CASSLQGTGADGYTF
>TRBJ2-3|TRBV29-1|.|.
TGCAGCGTTGGCGGCAGTCACACAGATACGCAGTATTTT
CSVGGSHTDTQYF
>TRBJ1-1|TRBV10-3|.|TRBD1
TGTGCCATCAGGGGGACAGGGGACAAAGGGAGCCCTGAAGCTTTCTTT
CAIRGTGDKGSPEAFF
>TRBJ1-2|TRBV30|few|.
TGTGCCTGGAATGAACAGCCAGTATATGGCTACACCTTC
CAWNEQPVYGYTF
>TRBJ1-2|TRBV18|few|TRBD1
TGTGCCAGCTCACCAGGACAGGGGCCCAACTATGGCTACACCTTC
CASSPGQGPNYGYTF
>TRBJ2-7|TRBV29-1|few|.
TGCAGCGTGGGGGAGGATACCTACGAGCAGTACTTC
CSVGEDTYEQYF
>TRBJ1-2|TRBV6-5|.|.
TGTGCCAGCACCGTAAACAGGGAGTACTATGGCTACACCTTC
CASTVNREYYGYTF
>TRBJ2-5|TRBV2|.|TRBD2
TGTGCCAGCAACCGGGGGGAAGAGACCCAGTACTTC
CASNRGEETQYF
>TRBJ1-2|TRBV4-1|.|TRBD1
TGCGCCAGCAGCCAAGAAAAGCGGCAGGGGGGAGCCTATGGCTACACCTTC
CASSQEKRQGGAYGYTF
>TRBJ1-2|TRBV30|.|.
TGTGCCTGGAAGGGCGCGGGAGTGAGTGGCTACACCTTC
CAWKGAGVSGYTF
>TRBJ1-5|TRBV6-5|.|TRBD1
TGTGCCAGCAGTTACAGACAGGGGGGTCAGCCCCAGCATTTT
CASSYRQGGQPQHF
>TRBJ1-1|TRBV29-1|few|.
TGCAGCGTTGAAGATCGTACGGGGAACACTGAAGCTTTCTTT
CSVEDRTGNTEAFF
>TRBJ1-1|TRBV7-2|.|.
TGTGCCAGCAGCTTAGGCGGGTGGGGCCCGATGAACACTGAAGCTTTCTTT
CASSLGGWGPMNTEAFF
>TRBJ2-4|TRBV7-9|few|.
TGTGCCAGCAGCTTAGCTGAGGGAGTGAACAAAAACATTCAGTACTTC
CASSLAEGVNKNIQYF
>TRBJ2-2|TRBV7-8|few|TRBD2
TGTGCCAGCAAGTCGACTAGCGGGAGAAACACCGGGGAGCTGTTTTTT
CASKSTSGRNTGELFF
>TRBJ1-1|TRBV29-1|.|.
TGCAGCGTTGAAGGGACAGTGAACACTGAAGCTTTCTTT
CSVEGTVNTEAFF
>TRBJ2-7|TRBV29-1|few|TRBD1
TGCAGCGTCGGAGACAGGGGGTTTTCCTACGAGCAGTACTTC
CSVGDRGFSYEQYF